This T cell receptor beta chain was recovered during a study of T cell repertoires in cytomegalovirus infection. About the study: Shared public TCR beta signatures pointed to both CMV infection and a matching HLA type.

TCRdb called the reads again in MiXCR, with one record for every CDR3 protein. This table holds just under 300,000 distinct CDR3 sequences, about 8.8% found once. General study points: Dominating the ex vivo response were HLA-C-restricted CMV-specific TCR beta clonotypes. There were carriers of CMV plus the relevant HLA, and cumulative public TCR beta family frequency identified them.

Trimming left V 2 bases short and J 5 bases short, with 15 bases between. The germline V gene has CDR1 SEHNR and CDR2 FQNEAQ (reference sequence). This CDR3 has 15 residues. The table lists this clonotype with many counts. Its antigen is unknown. The receptor was derived from a human donor in good health (CMV status not recorded). Some clones in this sample may be carry-over from other donors' samples. V is TRBV7-9 and J is TRBJ1-2, with D perhaps matching TRBD1 (5 bases). Sample: PBMCs. CDR3 sequence (DNA): TGTGCCAGCAGCTTACGGGACGCAGCGGATTATGGCTACACCTTC. Translating it yields CASSLRDAADYGYTF.